What follows are 32 T cell receptor beta chains derived from one specimen sequenced in a study of OX40 agonist ivuxolimab in advanced cancers. Libraries were prepared by immunoSEQ multiplex PCR; TCRdb keeps only in-frame clonotypes and omits some of them. Altogether over 55,000 clones are present, 77% being singletons, with the ten largest covering roughly 6%. Sequencing used CD4+ or CD8+ T cells sorted from blood, obtained in a trial of the OX40 agonist ivuxolimab. Receptor source: an adult with an advanced solid tumor such as melanoma, head and neck, liver or kidney cancer.

V usage is TRBV2 and J usage is TRBJ2-5; the D is unclear. The germline V gene has CDR1 SNHLY and CDR2 FYNNEI. V lost 0 bases to trimming and J lost 9 bases, with 11 bases between them. The CDR3 extends over 13 amino acids. The CDR3 nucleotides are TGTGCCAGCAGTGAAGCGCACGGAGTGGCCCAGTACTTC. This encodes CASSEAHGVAQYF.

The rearrangement joins TRBV5-6 to TRBJ1-2; tentative D call: TRBD1 (5 bases). The CDR3 has 14 residues. The ends were cut back, 4 bases at V and 4 bases at J, with 14 bases in the middle. The germline gives CDR1 SGHDT, CDR2 YYEEEE. CDR3 nucleotides: TGTGCCAGCAGCCCACCCTCGGGGGTCTATGGCTACACCTTC. Translated, it gives CASSPPSGVYGYTF.

This clone was recorded a few times. V and J are TRBV7-6 and TRBJ2-7; D may correspond to TRBD1 or TRBD2 (5 bases each). The V gene's germline CDR1 is SGHVS and CDR2 FNYEAQ. V lost 5 bases and J 2 bases, leaving 13 bases between the germline ends. The CDR3 has 14 amino acids. The CDR3 bases are TGTGCCAGCAGCCCAGGTGGGGGAACCTACGAGCAGTACTTC. As protein: CASSPGGGTYEQYF.

V is TRBV6-5 and J is TRBJ1-5, with D possibly TRBD1 on 6 matching bases. Germline lookup yields CDR1 MNHEY and CDR2 SVGAGI. Between the trimmed V and J ends, which lost 6 bases and 4 bases, there was a span of 16 bases. The CDR3 totals 15 residues. CDR3 sequence reads: CASRKQGFDNQPQHF. Written as DNA, the CDR3 is TGTGCCAGCAGGAAACAGGGCTTTGATAATCAGCCCCAGCATTTT.

V usage is TRBV2 and J usage is TRBJ1-6; D might be TRBD1 (6 bases). Germline values: CDR1 SNHLY, CDR2 FYNNEI. V was trimmed by 11 bases and J by 14 bases, leaving 25 bases between them. The CDR3 covers 14 residues. CDR3 protein: CASSLGAVGLTLHF. Here the CDR3 DNA reads TGTGCCTCATCCCTGGGGGCCGTGGGTTTAACCCTCCACTTT. Full variable domain (missing parts from reference TRBV2 and TRBJ1-6): EPEVTQTPSHQVTQMGQEVILRCVPISNHLYFYWYRQILGQKVEFLVSFYNNEISEKSEIFDDQFSVERPDGSNFTLKIRSTKLEDSAMYFCASSLGAVGLTLHFGNGTRLTVT.

The rearrangement links TRBV15 to TRBJ2-1, with 7 nucleotides matching TRBD2. In germline, CDR1 is LNHNV, CDR2 YYDKDF (reference sequence). J lost 2 bases, V lost 6 bases, and 4 bases had no gene match. The CDR3 is 14 residues long. The CDR3 loop is CATRKRGPYNEQFF. As DNA, the CDR3 is TGTGCCACCAGGAAGCGGGGACCCTACAATGAGCAGTTCTTC.

The chain carries TRBV5-6 and TRBJ2-3, with a possible D match to TRBD1 (5 bases). CDR3 size: 16 residues. Germline CDR1 reads SGHDT; CDR2 reads YYEEEE. Trimming removed 0 bases from V and 4 bases from J, with 15 bases in between. CDR3 bases: TGTGCCAGCAGCTTGGGGCCGGACCAGGGTCCAGATACGCAGTATTTT. This sequence encodes CASSLGPDQGPDTQYF.

V and J are TRBV19 and TRBJ2-3, with D possibly TRBD1 on 5 matching bases. V was trimmed by 5 bases and J by 9 bases, leaving 12 bases between them. Germline-derived CDR1 and CDR2 are LNHDA and SQIVND (reference sequence). The CDR3 is 12 amino acids. The CDR3 loop reads CASSPQGETQYF. As DNA, the CDR3 is TGTGCCAGTAGTCCTCAGGGTGAGACGCAGTATTTT.

This chain links TRBV5-1 with TRBJ1-5; tentatively, D is TRBD1 (5 bases). The germline V gene encodes CDR1 SGHRS and CDR2 YFSETQ. With 4 bases removed from V and 1 base from J, the gap between germline ends came to 15 bases. This CDR3 contains 16 residues. The CDR3 DNA follows: TGCGCCAGCAGCCCGCGGCAGGGTGGAAGCAATCAGCCCCAGCATTTT. Its translation: CASSPRQGGSNQPQHF.

Here the CDR3 reads CASSLARGGTDTQYF. CDR3 nucleotides: TGTGCCAGCAGCCTGGCGAGGGGGGGCACAGATACGCAGTATTTT. The genes are TRBV28 and TRBJ2-3; perhaps D is TRBD1 or TRBD2 (6 bases each). The CDR3 extends over 15 amino acids. Trimming left V 6 bases short and J 1 base short, with 14 bases between. CDR1 and CDR2 from the germline V gene are MDHEN and SYDVKM.

This chain links TRBV12-5 with TRBJ2-1, with TRBD2 identical over 8 bases. CDR3 length: 18 amino acids. The germline gives CDR1 LGHNT, CDR2 FRNRAP. J gave up 3 bases and V 2 bases, and 12 bases lay outside the gene matches. The CDR3 sequence is CASGLPPAAGGSYNEQFF. In DNA, the CDR3 is TGTGCTAGTGGTTTGCCACCCGCGGCGGGGGGAAGCTACAATGAGCAGTTCTTC.

The rearrangement joins TRBV5-1 to TRBJ1-6, with D possibly matching TRBD1 (6 bases). The V end was cut by 4 bases, the J end by 9 bases, with 26 bases between. Germline V gene lookup returns CDR1 SGHRS and CDR2 YFSETQ. The CDR3 sequence is 18 residues long. CDR3 sequence reads: CASSIGGGTLGLGSPLHF. For the CDR3, the DNA is TGCGCCAGCAGCATTGGGGGGGGCACACTAGGGCTCGGTTCACCCCTCCACTTT. The full variable domain, rest sourced from reference TRBV5-1 and TRBJ1-6, is KAGVTQTPRYLIKTRGQQVTLSCSPISGHRSVSWYQQTPGQGLQFLFEYFSETQRNKGNFPGRFSGRQFSNSRSEMNVSTLELGDSALYLCASSIGGGTLGLGSPLHFGNGTRLTVT.

CDR3 loop: CASSLVRLGGYTF. CDR3 sequence (DNA): TGTGCCAGCAGCTTGGTCAGGTTGGGTGGCTACACCTTC. The chain employs TRBV5-6 and TRBJ1-2; D is unclear. Germline CDR1 SGHDT, CDR2 YYEEEE. The CDR3 sequence is 13 residues long. Trimming took 0 bases from V and 7 from J, leaving 10 bases between them. Looking up the rest from reference TRBV5-6 and TRBJ1-2 gives the full variable domain: DAGVTQSPTHLIKTRGQQVTLRCSPKSGHDTVSWYQQALGQGPQFIFQYYEEEERQRGNFPDRFSGHQFPNYSSELNVNALLLGDSALYLCASSLVRLGGYTFGSGTRLTVV.

This clone has a handful of counts. The chain uses TRBV9 and TRBJ1-1; D ambiguous. This CDR3 is built from 14 residues. Trimming shortened V by 0 bases and J by 0 bases, and 6 bases separated the two germline ends. Germline assignment: CDR1 SGDLS and CDR2 YYNGEE. DNA of the CDR3: TGTGCCAGCAGCGTAGGGGATCTGAACACTGAAGCTTTCTTT. It codes for CASSVGDLNTEAFF.

This chain links TRBV6-9 with TRBJ1-2; D unresolved. V dropped 6 bases and J dropped 5 bases, with 16 bases sitting between them. Germline lookup yields CDR1 MNHGY and CDR2 SVAAGI. The CDR3 spans 14 residues. The CDR3 DNA is TGTGCCAGCAGCCTCGTACCCCCGGGGTATGGCTACACCTTC. This codes for CASSLVPPGYGYTF.

The V call is TRBV7-7, the J call TRBJ2-2; 12 bases line up with TRBD2. The V segment lost 5 bases and the J segment 4 bases; nucleotides outside the gene matches: 8. The CDR3 is 17 amino acids. The germline V gene encodes CDR1 SSHAT and CDR2 FNYEAQ (reference sequence). Written as DNA, the CDR3 is TGTGCCAGCAGCCGGGGACTAGCGGGCGCCAGCACCGGGGAGCTGTTTTTT. Translated: CASSRGLAGASTGELFF. The whole variable domain, remainder taken from reference TRBV7-7 and TRBJ2-2, is GAGVSQSPRYKVTKRGQDVTLRCDPISSHATLYWYQQALGQGPEFLTYFNYEAQPDKSGLPSDRFSAERPEGSISTLTIQRTEQRDSAMYRCASSRGLAGASTGELFFGEGSRLTVL.

This clone was counted a few times. The chain couples TRBV5-1 to TRBJ2-1; TRBD2 matches at 9 bases. The V gene end was trimmed by 5 bases and the J gene end by 1 base; junction bases not matched to a gene: 4. Germline V CDR1 and CDR2: SGHRS, YFSETQ. CDR3 length equals 15 residues. The CDR3 region is CASSISGRSYNEQFF. DNA of the CDR3: TGCGCCAGCAGTATAAGCGGGAGGTCCTACAATGAGCAGTTCTTC.

The CDR3 DNA reads TGTGCCAGCAGCCAATCGGGGACGAGGGGCTCCTATGGCTACACCTTC. This sequence encodes CASSQSGTRGSYGYTF. The chain couples TRBV14 to TRBJ1-2; TRBD1 is a possible D gene (5 bases). The CDR3 is 16 amino acids. Deletions cut 2 bases from V and 4 bases from J, with 17 bases between. Germline V gene lookup returns CDR1 SGHDN and CDR2 FVKESK. Looking up the rest from reference TRBV14 and TRBJ1-2 gives the full variable domain: EAGVTQFPSHSVIEKGQTVTLRCDPISGHDNLYWYRRVMGKEIKFLLHFVKESKQDESGMPNNRFLAERTGGTYSTLKVQPAELEDSGVYFCASSQSGTRGSYGYTFGSGTRLTVV.

V usage is TRBV7-8 and J usage is TRBJ1-5; 7 bases are shared with TRBD1. V dropped 5 bases and J dropped 6; count of bases not matched to a gene: 7. In germline, CDR1 is SGHVS, CDR2 FQNEAQ. This CDR3 has 14 residues. The CDR3 spells CASSPRTGRQPQHF. The CDR3 DNA is TGTGCCAGCAGCCCAAGGACAGGCCGTCAGCCCCAGCATTTT.

The rearrangement joins TRBV19 to TRBJ2-1; TRBD2 agrees at 10 bases. J lost 8 bases, V lost 8 bases, and 9 bases had no gene match. Per germline, CDR1 LNHDA and CDR2 SQIVND (reference sequence). The CDR3 runs to 14 residues. The DNA of the CDR3 is TGTGCCAGTCGATCGCTAGCGGGAGATTATGAGCAGTTCTTC. Its protein product is CASRSLAGDYEQFF.

The table lists this clone with a count of one. This chain uses TRBV5-4 with TRBJ2-3, with 8 nucleotides matching TRBD2. This CDR3 is 20 amino acids long. The germline gives CDR1 SGHNT, CDR2 YYREEE (reference sequence). Germline trimming cut 4 bases from V and 2 bases from J; bases unmatched to any gene: 21. The CDR3 DNA follows: TGTGCCAGCAGCCTCCGAGTTTCGGGGGGGGTACTTTATATCACAGATACGCAGTATTTT. Translation: CASSLRVSGGVLYITDTQYF.

The rearrangement uses TRBV6-6 and TRBJ2-7; 7 nucleotides match TRBD1. Germline CDR1 and CDR2: MNHNY and SVGAGI (reference sequence). The CDR3 totals 14 residues. After removal of 5 bases from V and 1 base from J, the junction contained 5 bases not matched to a gene. The DNA for the CDR3 is TGTGCCAGCAGTGCCCGACAGGGTTCCTACGAGCAGTACTTC. It encodes CASSARQGSYEQYF.

The chain couples TRBV16 to TRBJ1-4, with D uncertain. CDR1 is KGHSY and CDR2 is FQNENV in the germline V gene. This CDR3 has 14 residues. V lost 4 bases and J 4 bases, leaving 10 bases between the germline ends. CDR3 region: CASSRAAYNEKLFF. CDR3 in DNA: TGTGCCAGCAGCCGGGCAGCCTATAATGAAAAACTGTTTTTT.

V usage is TRBV7-9 and J usage is TRBJ2-3; 12 bases match TRBD2. Germline values: CDR1 SEHNR, CDR2 FQNEAQ (reference sequence). The CDR3 consists of 16 residues. Trimming removed 4 bases from V and 2 bases from J; junction bases left unmatched: 4. This chain's CDR3 is CASSSRLAGDTDTQYF. As DNA, the CDR3 is TGTGCCAGCAGCTCCAGACTAGCGGGGGACACAGATACGCAGTATTTT.

V and J are TRBV5-1 and TRBJ1-1; D is possibly TRBD1 (6 bases). Germline-derived CDR1 and CDR2 are SGHRS and YFSETQ. Trimming removed 7 bases from V and 5 bases from J, with 21 bases in between. The length of the CDR3 is 15 residues. CDR3 nucleotide sequence: TGCGCCAGCTGCCTTGTGCCCGGGGGGGCAACTGAAGCTTTCTTT. It encodes CASCLVPGGATEAFF.

The V and J genes are TRBV7-2 and TRBJ2-5; 8 positions match TRBD1. After removal of 3 bases from V and 2 bases from J, the junction contained 2 bases not matched to a gene. The CDR3 length is 14 residues. Looked up from germline, CDR1 is SGHTA and CDR2 is FQGNSA. The CDR3 bases are TGTGCCAGCAGCTTTGGACAGGGTCAAGAGACCCAGTACTTC. As protein: CASSFGQGQETQYF.

This clone was detected many times. The genes are TRBV7-2 and TRBJ1-1; no reliable D call. The CDR3 length is 13 residues. The V and J ends lost 1 base and 4 bases respectively, with 7 bases between them. The germline V gene has CDR1 SGHTA and CDR2 FQGNSA. CDR3 nucleotide sequence: TGTGCCAGCAGCTTAGACCCGGGCACTGAAGCTTTCTTT. Translation gives CASSLDPGTEAFF.

V gene TRBV11-2 combines with J gene TRBJ2-7, with D possibly being TRBD1 (6 bases). V was cut by 1 base and J by 2 bases, with 15 bases left in between. This CDR3 has 16 amino acids. Germline CDR1 and CDR2: SGHAT and FQNNGV. The CDR3 DNA sequence: TGTGCCAGCAGCTTAGCTGGCAGGGGAAGCGCCTACGAGCAGTACTTC. This encodes CASSLAGRGSAYEQYF.

The genes are TRBV10-3 and TRBJ2-2; D gene unclear. Germline CDR1 ENHRY, CDR2 SYGVKD. The CDR3 has 14 residues. V was cut by 6 bases and J by 4 bases, with 12 bases left in between. The CDR3 protein is CAIRNTLPTGELFF. CDR3 in DNA: TGTGCCATCAGGAACACCTTACCCACCGGGGAGCTGTTTTTT.

J is TRBJ2-1 and V is TRBV10-3; the match to TRBD2 covers 7 bases. In germline, CDR1 is ENHRY, CDR2 SYGVKD. The CDR3 contains 15 residues. Germline trimming cut 0 bases from V and 5 bases from J; bases unmatched to any gene: 4. The CDR3 here is CAISESGGRDNEQFF. In DNA, the CDR3 is TGTGCCATCAGTGAGTCCGGAGGGAGGGACAATGAGCAGTTCTTC.

This clone was detected a few times. V gene TRBV11-2 combines with J gene TRBJ2-7; D may be TRBD1 or TRBD2 (6 bases each). Germline CDR1 SGHAT, CDR2 FQNNGV. The CDR3 length is 16 residues. V lost 5 bases, J lost 5 bases, and 22 bases lay in between. CDR3 in DNA: TGTGCCAGCAGCCCCGAAGGTTCGGGGGCACGACACGAGCAGTACTTC. Amino acid sequence: CASSPEGSGARHEQYF.

CDR3 in amino acids: CASSLISGGGRDTQYF. CDR3 DNA sequence: TGTGCCAGCAGCTTAATTAGCGGGGGGGGCAGAGATACGCAGTATTTT. The chain links TRBV7-3 to TRBJ2-3; 11 nucleotides agree with TRBD2. CDR1 is SGHTA and CDR2 is FQGTGA in the germline V gene. The junction had 5 bases not matched to a gene; V was cut back by 1 base and J by 5 bases. The CDR3 length is 16 residues.